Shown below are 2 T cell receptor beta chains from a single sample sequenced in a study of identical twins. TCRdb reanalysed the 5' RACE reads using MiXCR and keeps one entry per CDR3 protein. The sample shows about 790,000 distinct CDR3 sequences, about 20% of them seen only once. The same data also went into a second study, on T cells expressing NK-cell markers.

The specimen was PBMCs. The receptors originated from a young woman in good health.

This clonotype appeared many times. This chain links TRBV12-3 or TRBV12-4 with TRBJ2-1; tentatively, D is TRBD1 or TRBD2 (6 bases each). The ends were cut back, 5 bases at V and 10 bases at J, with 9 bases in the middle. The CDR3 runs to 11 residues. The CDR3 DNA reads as TGTGCCAGCAGTCGCGGGACAGAGCAGTTCTTC. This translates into CASSRGTEQFF.

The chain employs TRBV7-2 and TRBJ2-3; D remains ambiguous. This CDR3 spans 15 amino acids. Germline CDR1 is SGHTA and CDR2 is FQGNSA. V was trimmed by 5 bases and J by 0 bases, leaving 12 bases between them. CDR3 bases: TGTGCCAGCAGCCTCTTCAGCACTAGCACAGATACGCAGTATTTT. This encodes CASSLFSTSTDTQYF.